A few counts support the clone carrying this T cell receptor beta chain. What it recognizes is unknown. Treatment of patients with chemo-refractory metastatic non-small-cell lung cancer consisted of focal radiation plus CTLA-4 blockade with ipilimumab. This specimen comes from a study of radiotherapy plus CTLA-4 blockade in lung cancer. Study-wide context: 15% to 20% of patients responded objectively, and around 31% achieved disease control.

The repertoire was sequenced with immunoSEQ multiplex PCR; TCRdb's copy has only in-frame clones and lacks some. The sample has over 75,000 clones, roughly 85% seen once; the top ten hold 0.84%. Notes on the study in general: Early blood T cell clone dynamics reportedly forecast response best, with interferon-beta. Radiotherapy plus ipilimumab was followed by expansion in blood of tumor-derived TCR clones.

The sequencing used peripheral blood, collected from a patient treated with radiotherapy plus ipilimumab. The TCR sequence derives from a human donor with non-small cell lung cancer who had stable disease on radiotherapy plus ipilimumab.

CDR3 region: CAWSRTGLYNSPLHF. As DNA, the CDR3 is TGTGCCTGGAGCCGGACAGGGTTGTATAATTCACCCCTCCACTTT. V usage is TRBV30 and J usage is TRBJ1-6; TRBD1 aligns across 8 bases. The trim removed 3 bases at V and 4 bases at J, leaving 5 bases unmatched. The CDR3 spans 15 residues. The germline gives CDR1 GTSNPN, CDR2 SVGIG (reference sequence).